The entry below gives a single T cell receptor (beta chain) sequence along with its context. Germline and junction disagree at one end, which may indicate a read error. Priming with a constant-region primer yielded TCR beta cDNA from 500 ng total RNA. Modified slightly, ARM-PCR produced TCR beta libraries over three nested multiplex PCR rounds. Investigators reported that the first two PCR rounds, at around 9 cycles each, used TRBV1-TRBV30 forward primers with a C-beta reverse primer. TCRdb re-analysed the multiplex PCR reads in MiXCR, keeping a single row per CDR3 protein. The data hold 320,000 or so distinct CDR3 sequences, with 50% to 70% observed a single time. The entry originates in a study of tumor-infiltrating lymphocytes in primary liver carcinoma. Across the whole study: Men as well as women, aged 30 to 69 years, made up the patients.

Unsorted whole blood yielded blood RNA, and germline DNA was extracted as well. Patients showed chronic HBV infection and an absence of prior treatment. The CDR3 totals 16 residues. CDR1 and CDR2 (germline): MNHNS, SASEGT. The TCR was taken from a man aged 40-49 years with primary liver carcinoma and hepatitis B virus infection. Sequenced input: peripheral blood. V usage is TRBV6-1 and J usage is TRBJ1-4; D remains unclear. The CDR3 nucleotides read TGTGCCAGCAGTGAAGCGTCGGTCACAACTAATGAAAAACTGTCTTTT. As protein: CASSEASVTTNEKLSF.